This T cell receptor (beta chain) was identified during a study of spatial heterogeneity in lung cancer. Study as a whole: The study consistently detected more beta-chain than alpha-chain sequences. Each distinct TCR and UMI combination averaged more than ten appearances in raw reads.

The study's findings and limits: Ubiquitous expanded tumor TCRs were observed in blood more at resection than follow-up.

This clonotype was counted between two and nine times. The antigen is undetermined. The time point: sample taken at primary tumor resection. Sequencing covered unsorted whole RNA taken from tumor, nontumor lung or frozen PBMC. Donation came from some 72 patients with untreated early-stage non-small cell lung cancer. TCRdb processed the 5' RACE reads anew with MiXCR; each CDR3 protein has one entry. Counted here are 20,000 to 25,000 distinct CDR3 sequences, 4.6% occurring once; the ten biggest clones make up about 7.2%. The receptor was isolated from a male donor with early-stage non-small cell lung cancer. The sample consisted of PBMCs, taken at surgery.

CDR3 sequence reads: CASKEGGTGELFF. CDR3 sequence (DNA): TGTGCCAGCAAGGAGGGGGGCACCGGGGAGCTGTTTTTT. The chain joins TRBV7-9 to TRBJ2-2, with D perhaps matching TRBD1 or TRBD2 (6 bases each). The ends were cut back, 7 bases at V and 4 bases at J, with 10 bases in the middle. The CDR3 has 13 amino acids. CDR1 is SEHNR, CDR2 FQNEAQ, per germline (reference sequence).